Each of the 21 T cell receptor beta chains below was sequenced from the same sample in a study of blood T cells in healthy people across ages. A sample-barcoded 5' primer and a J-beta primer mix were used in a second PCR of roughly 6 to 11 cycles. TCRdb reprocessed the 5' RACE reads via MiXCR and lists one record per CDR3 protein. The data contain about 510,000 distinct CDR3 sequences, about 28% of them seen just once; the ten biggest clones take up approximately 3.3%. These data were likewise used in another study, on T cells of mothers and their children.

The sample consisted of blood. These receptors all stem from a boy aged 2 to 9 in good health.

This clonotype was detected many times. V usage is TRBV20-1 and J usage is TRBJ2-3, with D maybe TRBD2 (5 bases). The CDR3 extends over 14 amino acids. CDR1 is DFQATT and CDR2 is SNEGSKA in the germline V gene (reference sequence). The V end lost 5 bases, the J end lost 6 bases, and 18 bases lay between the germline ends. CDR3 coding DNA: TGCAGTGCTCAACTAGACACTCTCCCTGATACGCAGTATTTT. Translating gives CSAQLDTLPDTQYF.

The chain employs TRBV6-5 and TRBJ2-1; 11 nucleotides match TRBD2. Unmatched junction bases numbered 6, after V lost 5 bases and J lost 6 bases. The CDR3 runs to 15 residues. CDR1 is MNHEY, CDR2 SVGAGI, per germline. The DNA for the CDR3 is TGTGCCAGCAGTATTACTAGCGGGAGCCCCAATGAGCAGTTCTTC. Its protein product is CASSITSGSPNEQFF.

The chain couples TRBV6-5 to TRBJ1-2; maybe TRBD1 (5 bases). The CDR3 has 11 amino acids. Germline V CDR1 and CDR2: MNHEY, SVGAGI. V lost 5 bases and J lost 6, with 7 bases in between. The CDR3 DNA sequence: TGTGCCAGCAGTCCGGGGCATGGCTACACCTTC. Translated, it gives CASSPGHGYTF.

This clonotype was seen more than once but under ten times. This sequence joins TRBV10-3 and TRBJ1-4; 9 nucleotides line up with TRBD1. The V gene's germline CDR1 is ENHRY and CDR2 SYGVKD. V lost 8 bases and J lost 8; bases outside the gene matches: 9. The CDR3 length is 14 residues. The CDR3 bases are TGTGCCATCGGGGGACAGGGCGTGCGGGAAAAACTGTTTTTT. Its translation: CAIGGQGVREKLFF.

This clonotype turned up a few times. The V call is TRBV9, the J call TRBJ2-3; 7 bases match TRBD2. The CDR3 is 16 amino acids. J was trimmed by 2 bases and V by 2 bases; bases with no gene match: 8. Germline V gene lookup returns CDR1 SGDLS and CDR2 YYNGEE. The CDR3 protein is CASSVRAGDLTDTQYF. The CDR3 nucleotides are TGTGCCAGCAGCGTCCGGGCGGGGGACCTCACAGATACGCAGTATTTT.

The chain is built from TRBV20-1 and TRBJ2-5, with 9 positions matching TRBD2. This CDR3 is 14 amino acids long. With 3 bases clipped from V and 5 bases from J, the junction kept 7 bases outside the gene matches. The germline V gene has CDR1 DFQATT and CDR2 SNEGSKA (reference sequence). Here the CDR3 reads CSASYSGRAETQYF. CDR3 nucleotide sequence: TGCAGTGCTAGTTATAGCGGGAGAGCGGAGACCCAGTACTTC.

The CDR3: CASSHRDRGHQGYTF. CDR3 bases: TGTGCCAGCAGCCACCGGGACAGGGGGCATCAGGGCTACACCTTC. V usage is TRBV14 and J usage is TRBJ1-2, with 12 positions matching TRBD1. The CDR3 covers 15 residues. After removal of 3 bases from V and 8 bases from J, the junction contained 7 bases not matched to a gene. The germline gives CDR1 SGHDN, CDR2 FVKESK.

Written as DNA, the CDR3 is TGTGCCAGCAGCTCTCAAGCGGGGAACACAGATACGCAGTATTTT. This translates into CASSSQAGNTDTQYF. This chain joins TRBV13 and TRBJ2-3; 7 bases match TRBD2. The CDR3 consists of 15 residues. Losses at the gene ends were 4 bases for V and 2 bases for J; bases not matched to a gene: 6. The germline CDR1 and CDR2 sequences are PRHDT and FYEKMQ (reference sequence).

V gene TRBV19 combines with J gene TRBJ2-5; D is uncertain. CDR1 is LNHDA, CDR2 SQIVND, per germline (reference sequence). This CDR3 spans 12 amino acids. Trimming removed 2 bases at V and 3 bases at J, with 4 bases between. CDR3 sequence: CASSITKETQYF. CDR3 sequence (DNA): TGTGCCAGTAGTATAACTAAAGAGACCCAGTACTTC.

CDR3 DNA: TGCGCCAGCAGCGTCAGCCGGGACATAGACTATGGCTACACCTTC. Translation gives CASSVSRDIDYGYTF. This chain links TRBV5-1 with TRBJ1-2, with TRBD1 as a possible D gene (6 bases). This CDR3 has 15 residues. V lost 4 bases and J lost 3, with 16 bases in between. Germline CDR1 is SGHRS and CDR2 is YFSETQ. Using reference TRBV5-1 and TRBJ1-2 for the parts outside the CDR3, the full variable domain is KAGVTQTPRYLIKTRGQQVTLSCSPISGHRSVSWYQQTPGQGLQFLFEYFSETQRNKGNFPGRFSGRQFSNSRSEMNVSTLELGDSALYLCASSVSRDIDYGYTFGSGTRLTVV.

The chain combines TRBV6-6 with TRBJ1-2, with D unclear. With 2 bases removed from V and 12 bases from J, the gap between germline ends came to 10 bases. Germline V CDR1 and CDR2: MNHNY, SVGAGI (reference sequence). The CDR3 runs 11 residues. In DNA, the CDR3 is TGTGCCAGCAGTTACGGTGGCCCCCACACCTTC. Translated: CASSYGGPHTF.

The V and J genes are TRBV12-3 or TRBV12-4 and TRBJ2-7; D is possibly TRBD1 (6 bases). The CDR3 is made up of 15 amino acids. The ends were cut back, 1 base at V and 0 bases at J, with 10 bases in the middle. CDR3: CASSLGGGPSYEQYF. Here the CDR3 DNA reads TGTGCCAGCAGTTTAGGTGGGGGCCCCTCCTACGAGCAGTACTTC.

The chain is built from TRBV5-1 and TRBJ2-5; a weak D match, TRBD1 (5 bases). Germline V CDR1 and CDR2: SGHRS, YFSETQ. V was shortened by 3 bases and J by 1 base, with 13 bases between the two germline ends. This CDR3 has 15 residues. Here the CDR3 DNA reads TGCGCCAGCAGCTGGACACGTAAGCTCCAAGAGACCCAGTACTTC. It specifies CASSWTRKLQETQYF.

This rearrangement joins TRBV9 to TRBJ2-5; 8 nucleotides match TRBD1. The CDR3 is 17 amino acids. Germline V gene lookup returns CDR1 SGDLS and CDR2 YYNGEE. The V gene end was trimmed by 0 bases and the J gene end by 5 bases; junction bases not matched to a gene: 12. CDR3 protein: CASSVEGFTGGLETQYF. CDR3 sequence (DNA): TGTGCCAGCAGCGTAGAGGGCTTCACAGGGGGACTGGAGACCCAGTACTTC.

The table lists this clonotype with many counts. The rearrangement links TRBV28 to TRBJ2-6; no firm D call. V dropped 6 bases and J dropped 0 bases, with 12 bases sitting between them. Germline loops: CDR1 MDHEN, CDR2 SYDVKM. The CDR3 is 16 amino acids. CDR3 loop: CASSHSLVSGANVLTF. The CDR3 DNA reads as TGTGCCAGCAGCCACTCGCTAGTCTCTGGGGCCAACGTCCTGACTTTC.

This clonotype was detected many times. This chain uses TRBV20-1 with TRBJ2-5; D gene unclear. The CDR3 extends over 14 amino acids. The V gene lost 1 base and the J gene lost 2 bases, with 11 bases spanning the gap. CDR1 DFQATT and CDR2 SNEGSKA come from the germline V gene (reference sequence). CDR3 amino acids: CSARGIGLQETQYF. The CDR3 region has the DNA TGCAGTGCTAGAGGGATAGGGCTACAAGAGACCCAGTACTTC.

This clonotype was detected a few times. The rearrangement uses TRBV2 and TRBJ2-2, with D possibly matching TRBD2 (6 bases). The CDR3 contains 12 residues. Germline CDR1 and CDR2: SNHLY and FYNNEI. Trimming cost V 10 bases and J 3 bases, with 9 bases left between them. This CDR3 is CATGLDTGELFF. The DNA of the CDR3 is TGTGCCACGGGACTGGACACCGGGGAGCTGTTTTTT.

The rearrangement joins TRBV29-1 to TRBJ2-2; 7 bases are a match to TRBD1. The CDR3 is 12 residues long. Germline V gene data show CDR1 as SQVTM and CDR2 as ANQGSEA. V trimming: 1 base; J trimming: 11 bases; junction bases outside the gene matches: 4. The CDR3 loop reads CSVEGTGGELFF. Written as DNA, the CDR3 is TGCAGCGTTGAAGGGACAGGCGGAGAGCTGTTTTTT.

This clonotype was seen a handful of times. Sequence at one end of the junction differs from germline and may be a read error. The DNA of the CDR3 is TGTGTCAGCAGTTCCGGACCCTACAGCACAGATACGCAGTATTTT. Translating gives CVSSSGPYSTDTQYF. This chain uses TRBV6-5 with TRBJ2-3; D unresolved. The CDR3 runs 15 residues. Germline V CDR1 and CDR2: MNHEY, SVGAGI.

This clonotype was seen at least ten times. This rearrangement joins TRBV7-9 to TRBJ1-1; D call uncertain. Germline V gene lookup returns CDR1 SEHNR and CDR2 FQNEAQ (reference sequence). The CDR3 runs to 14 residues. Trimming shortened V by 5 bases and J by 4 bases, and 14 bases separated the two germline ends. CDR3 loop: CASSPALGSTEAFF. In DNA form, the CDR3 reads TGTGCCAGCAGCCCCGCCCTCGGGTCCACTGAAGCTTTCTTT.

The J gene is TRBJ1-2, the V gene TRBV14; TRBD1 matches 7 bases. Germline trimming cut 4 bases from V and 0 bases from J; bases unmatched to any gene: 5. The CDR3 contains 15 residues. Germline-derived CDR1 and CDR2 are SGHDN and FVKESK. The DNA of the CDR3 is TGTGCCAGCAGCCTACAGGGGAAAGCTAACTATGGCTACACCTTC. It yields the protein CASSLQGKANYGYTF.